This T cell receptor (beta chain) was recorded in a study of blood T cells in healthy people across ages. Ranging in age from roughly 6 to 100, the donors were healthy Caucasian individuals from Russia. Investigators took ten milliliters of peripheral blood from every donor. Comment on this clonotype: The antigen is not known.

Broader study findings: Per million T cells, the diversity of TCR beta decreased roughly linearly as age advanced.

Primers used in a second PCR of roughly 6 to 11 cycles were a sample-barcoded 5' primer and a J-beta primer mix. Tagging of each cDNA molecule was performed by a template-switch adaptor with 12 random nucleotides. MiXCR, run by TCRdb on the 5' RACE reads, gives a single entry per CDR3 protein. This sample has about 1.6 million distinct CDR3 sequences, with around 35% found just once. CDR1 DFQATT and CDR2 SNEGSKA come from the germline V gene (reference sequence). The CDR3 totals 17 residues. V lost 5 bases and J 5 bases, leaving 27 bases between the germline ends. The TCR comes from a woman between 25 and 40 years old in good health. Sequenced sample: blood. The chain employs TRBV20-1 and TRBJ1-1; a weak D match, TRBD1 (6 bases). This CDR3 reads CSAPSLTGSNEHTEAFF. The DNA for the CDR3 is TGCAGTGCTCCTTCCCTGACAGGAAGCAACGAGCATACTGAAGCTTTCTTT.